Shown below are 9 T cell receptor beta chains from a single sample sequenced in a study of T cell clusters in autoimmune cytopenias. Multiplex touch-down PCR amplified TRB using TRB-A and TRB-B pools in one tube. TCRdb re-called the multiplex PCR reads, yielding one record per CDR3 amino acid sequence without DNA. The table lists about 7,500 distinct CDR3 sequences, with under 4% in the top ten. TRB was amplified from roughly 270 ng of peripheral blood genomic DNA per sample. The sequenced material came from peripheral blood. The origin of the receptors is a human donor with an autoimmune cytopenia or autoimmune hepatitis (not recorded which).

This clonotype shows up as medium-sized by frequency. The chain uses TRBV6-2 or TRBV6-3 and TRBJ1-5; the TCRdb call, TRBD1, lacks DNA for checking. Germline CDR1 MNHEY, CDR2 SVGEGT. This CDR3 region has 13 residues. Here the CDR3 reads CASSFGQRWPQHF.

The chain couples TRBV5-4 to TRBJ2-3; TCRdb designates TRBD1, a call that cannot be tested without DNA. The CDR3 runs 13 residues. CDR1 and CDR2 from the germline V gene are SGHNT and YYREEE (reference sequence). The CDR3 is CASGVGPTDTQYF.

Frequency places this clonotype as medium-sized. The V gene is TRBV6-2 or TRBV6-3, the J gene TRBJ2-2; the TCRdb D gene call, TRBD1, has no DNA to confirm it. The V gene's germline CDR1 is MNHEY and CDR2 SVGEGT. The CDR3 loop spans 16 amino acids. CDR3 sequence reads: CASRRRQGLETGELFF.

This chain's CDR3 is CSARSQAHEKLFF. The chain joins TRBV20-1 to TRBJ1-4. The germline CDR1 and CDR2 sequences are DFQATT and SNEGSKA (reference sequence). This CDR3 spans 13 amino acids.

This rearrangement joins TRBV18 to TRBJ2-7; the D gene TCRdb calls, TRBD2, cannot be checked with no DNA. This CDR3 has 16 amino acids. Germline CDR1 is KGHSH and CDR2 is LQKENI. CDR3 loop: CASSPFLAGGPREQYF.

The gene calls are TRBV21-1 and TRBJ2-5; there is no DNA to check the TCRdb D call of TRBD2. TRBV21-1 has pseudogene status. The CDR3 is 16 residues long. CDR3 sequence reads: CASSWRVAGGEETQYF.

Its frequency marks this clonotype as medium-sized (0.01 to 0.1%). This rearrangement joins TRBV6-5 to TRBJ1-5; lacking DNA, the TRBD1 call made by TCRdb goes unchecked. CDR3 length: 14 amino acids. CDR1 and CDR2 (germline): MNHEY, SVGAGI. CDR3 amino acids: CASTTGQGDQPQHF.

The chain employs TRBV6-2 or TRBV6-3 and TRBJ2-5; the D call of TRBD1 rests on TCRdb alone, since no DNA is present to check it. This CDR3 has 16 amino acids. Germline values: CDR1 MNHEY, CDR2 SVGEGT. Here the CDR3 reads CASSYSSGTLQETQYF.

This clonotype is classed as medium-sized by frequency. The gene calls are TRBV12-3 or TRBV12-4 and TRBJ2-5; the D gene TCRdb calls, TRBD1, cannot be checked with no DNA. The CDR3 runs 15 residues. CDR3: CASTLRGGLGETQYF.